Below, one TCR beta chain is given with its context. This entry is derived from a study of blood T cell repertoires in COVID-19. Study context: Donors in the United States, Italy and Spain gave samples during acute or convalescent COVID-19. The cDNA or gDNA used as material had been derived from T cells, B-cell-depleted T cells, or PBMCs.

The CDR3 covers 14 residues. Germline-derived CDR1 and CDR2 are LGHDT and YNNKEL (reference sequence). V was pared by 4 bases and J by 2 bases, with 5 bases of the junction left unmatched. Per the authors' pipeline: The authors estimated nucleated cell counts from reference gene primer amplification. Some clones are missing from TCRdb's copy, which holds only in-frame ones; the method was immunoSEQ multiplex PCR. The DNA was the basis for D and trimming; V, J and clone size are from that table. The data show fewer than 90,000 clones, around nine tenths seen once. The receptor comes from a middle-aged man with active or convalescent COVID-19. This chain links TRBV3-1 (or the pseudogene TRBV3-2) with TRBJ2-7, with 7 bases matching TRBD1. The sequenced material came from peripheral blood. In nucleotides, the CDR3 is TGTGCCAGCAGCCGATCCGGGACAGCCTACGAGCAGTACTTC. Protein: CASSRSGTAYEQYF.